The 15 T cell receptor beta chains reported below all come from one sample, sequenced in a study of tumor-infiltrating lymphocytes in primary liver carcinoma. The source material, roughly 18-31 mg of unsorted bulk tissue, was used to co-extract RNA and DNA. TCR beta cDNA was made from roughly 450 ng total RNA with a constant-region primer. Slightly modified ARM-PCR with three nested multiplex PCR rounds yielded TCR beta libraries. The first two PCR rounds used TRBV1-TRBV30 forward primers with a C-beta reverse primer, 10 to 11 cycles each. TCRdb analysed the multiplex PCR reads with MiXCR anew, one entry per CDR3 protein. The sample lists roughly 120,000 distinct CDR3 sequences, 55% to 75% seen once, with around 8.4% in the top ten. What was sequenced was liver tumor tissue from sampling region 3. Documented subset: tumor region T3, left-lateral pole. These receptors came from a woman aged 55-69 years with primary liver carcinoma and hepatitis B virus infection.

Details on this clonotype: One base away lies a much larger clone, so this may be a sequencing read error. The chain recombines TRBV5-1 with TRBJ2-7, with 10 bases aligning to TRBD1. This CDR3 is 16 amino acids long. Germline V gives CDR1 SGHRS, CDR2 YFSETQ. CDR3 residues: CTSSSRDRGLSYEQYF. As DNA, the CDR3 is TGCACCAGCAGCTCCCGGGACAGGGGCCTCTCCTACGAGCAGTACTTC. Full variable domain (outside the CDR3, taken from reference TRBV5-1 and TRBJ2-7): KAGVTQTPRYLIKTRGQQVTLSCSPISGHRSVSWYQQTPGQGLQFLFEYFSETQRNKGNFPGRFSGRQFSNSRSEMNVSTLELGDSALYLCTSSSRDRGLSYEQYFGPGTRLTVT.

This sequence joins TRBV11-2 and TRBJ1-1, with D perhaps matching TRBD1 (5 bases). Trimming pared 5 bases from V and 7 bases from J, leaving 35 bases between. This CDR3 has 20 amino acids. Germline V gene data show CDR1 as SGHAT and CDR2 as FQNNGV. CDR3 region: CASSPRQHGHLRFWGREAFF. CDR3 nucleotide sequence: TGTGCCAGCAGCCCACGTCAGCACGGACACCTTCGCTTTTGGGGCCGTGAAGCTTTCTTT.

This clonotype was seen once. At one boundary the junction diverges from the germline segment, which might be a read error. The gene calls are TRBV7-8 and TRBJ1-5; D remains ambiguous. Germline CDR1 SGHVS, CDR2 FQNEAQ. This CDR3 comprises 16 residues. The CDR3 loop reads CASSLVFTPGNQSQHF. CDR3 DNA: TGTGCCAGCAGCTTAGTATTCACTCCGGGGAATCAGTCCCAGCATTTT.

The chain employs TRBV6-6 and TRBJ1-2, with TRBD1 as a possible D gene (6 bases). Between the trimmed V and J ends, which lost 2 bases and 4 bases, there was a span of 17 bases. The CDR3 sequence is 16 residues long. Germline V lookup: CDR1 MNHNY, CDR2 SVGAGI (reference sequence). CDR3 residues: CASSYPGQKASYGYTF. CDR3 bases: TGTGCCAGCAGTTACCCCGGACAGAAAGCTAGCTATGGCTACACCTTC.

Remarks on this clonotype: Sequence at one end of the junction differs from germline and may be a read error. The rearrangement joins TRBV7-3 to TRBJ1-2, with D maybe TRBD1 (5 bases). Per the germline V gene, CDR1 is SGHTA and CDR2 is FQGTGA. CDR3 size: 17 residues. DNA for the CDR3: TGTGCCAGTAGCTTAACTGGTGGGGCTGGGGCTAACTATGGCTACACCTTC. Protein product: CASSLTGGAGANYGYTF.

This chain joins TRBV5-1 and TRBJ1-2, with a weak D call TRBD1 (6 bases). V was shortened by 7 bases and J by 3 bases, with 13 bases between the two germline ends. The germline V gene has CDR1 SGHRS and CDR2 YFSETQ. This CDR3 has 13 residues. CDR3: CASGSTGYYGYTF. In nucleotides, the CDR3 is TGCGCCAGCGGGTCAACAGGGTACTATGGCTACACCTTC.

About this clonotype: A read error may account for a junction end that differs from germline. V usage is TRBV11-2 and J usage is TRBJ2-3, with D possibly being TRBD1 (6 bases). Per germline, CDR1 SGHAT and CDR2 FQNNGV. The CDR3 consists of 14 residues. CDR3 in amino acids: CASGPELGADTQYF. The CDR3 nucleotides read TGTGCCAGCGGCCCCGAATTGGGGGCAGATACGCAATATTTT.

The chain employs TRBV6-1 and TRBJ1-5; TRBD1 aligns across 8 bases. Unmatched junction bases numbered 4, after V lost 6 bases and J lost 9 bases. Germline V gives CDR1 MNHNS, CDR2 SASEGT. This CDR3 spans 12 amino acids. The CDR3 sequence is CASRDRVMPQHF. For the CDR3, the DNA is TGTGCCAGCAGGGACAGGGTTATGCCCCAGCATTTT.

Points on this clonotype: Because the CDR3 is missing its conserved closing phenylalanine or tryptophan, this is likely a read error. The V gene is TRBV5-1, the J gene TRBJ2-1, with TRBD1 identical over 9 bases. This CDR3 has 15 amino acids. After removal of 0 bases from V and 6 bases from J, the junction contained 4 bases not matched to a gene. Germline V gene data show CDR1 as SGHRS and CDR2 as YFSETQ. CDR3 loop: CASSLGQGDRNEQFI. The CDR3 region has the DNA TGCGCCAGCAGCTTGGGACAGGGGGATCGCAATGAGCAGTTCATC.

With regard to this clonotype: Possible read error: a much larger clone is one base away. The chain has TRBV10-1 and TRBJ1-1; 7 bases are a match to TRBD1. The CDR3 consists of 13 residues. CDR1 is WNHNN and CDR2 is SYGVQD in the germline V gene (reference sequence). After removal of 8 bases from V and 1 base from J, the junction contained 4 bases not matched to a gene. The chain's CDR3 is CASCRDRNTEAFF. The CDR3 DNA follows: TGCGCCAGCTGCCGGGACAGGAACACTGAAGCTTTCTTT.

A remark on this clonotype: Sequence at one end of the junction differs from germline and may be a read error. This chain connects TRBV6-1 to TRBJ2-1, with 8 bases aligning to TRBD2. This CDR3 has 14 amino acids. Germline V CDR1 and CDR2: MNHNS, SASEGT. The CDR3 DNA reads as TGTGCCGCCAGAGCGGGGGACTCATACAATGAGCAGTTCTTT. Translating it yields CAARAGDSYNEQFF.

This clonotype was recorded many times. J is TRBJ2-2 and V is TRBV10-3; D is possibly TRBD1 or TRBD2 (5 bases each). There are 14 residues in the CDR3. The germline V gene has CDR1 ENHRY and CDR2 SYGVKD. V lost 10 bases and J lost 3, with 15 bases in between. In DNA form, the CDR3 reads TGTGCCACTCGGGGCCTTGTGGACACCGGGGAGCTGTTTTTT. Translating it yields CATRGLVDTGELFF.

The CDR3, as DNA: TGCGCCAGCAGCTTGGGTTTGGGGGTTGGACAGCCCCAGCATTTT. This codes for CASSLGLGVGQPQHF. V usage is TRBV5-1 and J usage is TRBJ1-5, with D tentatively TRBD1 (5 bases). The V gene lost 0 bases and the J gene lost 7 bases, with 14 bases spanning the gap. Germline V gene lookup returns CDR1 SGHRS and CDR2 YFSETQ. The CDR3 runs to 15 residues.

Regarding this clonotype: Compared with germline, one end of the junction differs, possibly owing to a read error. The chain couples TRBV11-3 to TRBJ2-7; D not certain. Germline values: CDR1 SGHNT, CDR2 YENEEA. The CDR3 is made up of 19 amino acids. CDR3 nucleotides: TGTGCCAGCAGCCCCACGTGGTGGGCCCTTGGGCTGGAGACCTACGAACAGTACTTC. Translated: CASSPTWWALGLETYEQYF.

This clonotype was observed a handful of times. The rearrangement uses TRBV28 and TRBJ2-1, with D perhaps TRBD1 (5 bases). With 5 bases removed from V and 6 bases from J, the gap between germline ends came to 14 bases. The CDR3 length is 14 residues. CDR1 is MDHEN and CDR2 is SYDVKM in the germline V gene. DNA of the CDR3: TGTGCCAGCAGTCTAGTGGACAAGCTCAATGAGCAGTTCTTC. Protein sequence: CASSLVDKLNEQFF.